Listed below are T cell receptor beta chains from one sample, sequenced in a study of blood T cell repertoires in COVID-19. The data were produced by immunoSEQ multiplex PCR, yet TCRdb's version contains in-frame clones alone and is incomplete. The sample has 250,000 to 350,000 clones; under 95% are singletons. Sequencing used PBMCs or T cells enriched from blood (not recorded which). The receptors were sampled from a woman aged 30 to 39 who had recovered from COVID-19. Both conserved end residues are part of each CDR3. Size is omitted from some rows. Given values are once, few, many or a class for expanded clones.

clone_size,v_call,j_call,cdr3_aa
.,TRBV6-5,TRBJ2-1,CASRRLGRSNEQFF
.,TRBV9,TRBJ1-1,CASSEGTGYMNTEAFF
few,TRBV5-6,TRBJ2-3,CASSLTTGLSTDTQYF
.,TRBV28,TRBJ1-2,CAIITAGTGGIGYTF
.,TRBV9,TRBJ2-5,CASSARTSGSAETQYF
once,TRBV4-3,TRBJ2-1,CASSQDIQGVSFYNEQFF
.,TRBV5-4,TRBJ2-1,CASSFLGYGNEQFF
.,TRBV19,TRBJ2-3,CASSSLPGGRSTDTQYF
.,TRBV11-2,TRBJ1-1,CASSRQTDLNTEAFF
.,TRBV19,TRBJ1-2,CASSIDEDSAYGYTF
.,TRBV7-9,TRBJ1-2,CASLWNREGDYGYTF
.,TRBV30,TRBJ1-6,CAWQGSPNSPLHF
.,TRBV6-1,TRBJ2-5,CASSEPPEVAGVETQYF
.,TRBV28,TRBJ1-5,CASSAGQGGNQPQHF
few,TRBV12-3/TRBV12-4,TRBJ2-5,CASSRQERETQYF
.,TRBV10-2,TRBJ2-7,CASSESSTGYEQYF
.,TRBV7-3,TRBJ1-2,CASSYTGGHGYTF
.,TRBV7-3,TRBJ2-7,CASSLTFGYEQYF
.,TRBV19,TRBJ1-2,CASSDREDGYTF
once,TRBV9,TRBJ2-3,CASSVDSLTDTQYF
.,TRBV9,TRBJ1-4,CASSPRMDGANEKLFF
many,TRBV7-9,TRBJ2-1,CASSIRTSGRGRSSYNEQFF
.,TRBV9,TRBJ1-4,CASSRTANEKLFF
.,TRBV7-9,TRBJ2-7,CASSPQGEGEYF
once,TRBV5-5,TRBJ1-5,CASSPPTTGLNQPQHF
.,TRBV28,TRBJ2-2,CASSFVNSGGELFF
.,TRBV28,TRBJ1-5,CASRMTGGRNQPQHF
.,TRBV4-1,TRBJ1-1,CASSYGQGNEAFF
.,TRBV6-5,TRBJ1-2,CASSYSMRDYGYTF
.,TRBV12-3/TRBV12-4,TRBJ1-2,CASSKGQNYGYTF
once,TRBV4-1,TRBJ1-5,CASSPDRGGQPQHF
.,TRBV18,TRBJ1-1,CASSPLGVANTEAFF
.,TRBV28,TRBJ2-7,CASSSQGRGLDEQYF
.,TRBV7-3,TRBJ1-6,CASSLSRPGGNSPLHF
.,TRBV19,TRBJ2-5,CASSIDLGQGLRETQYF
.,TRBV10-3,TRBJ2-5,CAISPTSGRTETQYF
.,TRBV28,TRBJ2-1,CASSPRGGGYNEQFF
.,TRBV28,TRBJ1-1,CASSFGLGQGGGAFF
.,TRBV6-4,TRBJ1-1,CASSDSGGNGNTEAFF
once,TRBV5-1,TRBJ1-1,CASSLGGTVNTEAFF
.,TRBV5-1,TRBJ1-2,CASREGTGDYGYTF
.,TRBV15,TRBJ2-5,CATSRGGQVETQYF
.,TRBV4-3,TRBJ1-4,CASSPARGSNEKLFF
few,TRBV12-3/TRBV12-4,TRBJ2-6,CASSPSGANVLTF
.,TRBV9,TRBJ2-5,CASSVQGTETQYF